Listed below are T cell receptor beta chains from one sample, sequenced in a study of blood T cell repertoires in COVID-19. Some clones are missing from TCRdb's copy, which holds only in-frame ones; the method was immunoSEQ multiplex PCR. The repertoire holds 150,000 to 200,000 clones, with more than 80% as singletons. Sequencing used peripheral blood. The receptor set was obtained from a woman of 80 years or more with COVID-19, enrolled during active disease. The CDR3 runs from the conserved cysteine through the conserved F or W. D genes are given only for firm matches. Some rows have no size entry. The others give once, few or many, or a class for an expanded clone.

v_gene	abundance	len	j_gene	d_gene	CDR3aa	CDR3nt
TRBV11-3	once	14	TRBJ1-1	NA	CASSLAGDDTEAFF	TGTGCCAGCAGCTTAGCAGGGGACGACACTGAAGCTTTCTTT
TRBV6-2/TRBV6-3	few	15	TRBJ1-5	NA	CASSYRGVVGQPQHF	TGTGCCAGCAGTTATCGGGGGGTAGTAGGACAGCCCCAGCATTTT
TRBV21-1	NA	15	TRBJ2-7	NA	CASSKGGERTCEQYF	TGTGCCAGCAGCAAAGGGGGGGAACGGACCTGCGAGCAGTACTTC
TRBV6-1	NA	15	TRBJ2-7	NA	CASSEGASLGYEQYF	TGTGCCAGCAGTGAAGGGGCTAGCCTGGGGTACGAGCAGTACTTC
TRBV18	NA	16	TRBJ1-4	NA	CASSPYQGGPVEKLFF	TGTGCCAGCTCACCTTATCAGGGCGGTCCGGTTGAAAAACTGTTTTTT
TRBV28	NA	17	TRBJ2-1	TRBD2	CASSLWALAGGPGEQFF	TGTGCCAGCAGTTTATGGGCTCTAGCGGGAGGGCCTGGTGAGCAGTTCTTC
TRBV2	NA	12	TRBJ2-7	TRBD1	CASRDRGDEQYF	TGTGCCAGCAGGGACAGGGGTGACGAGCAGTACTTC
TRBV29-1	few	15	TRBJ2-3	TRBD2	CSVKLAGGNTDTQYF	TGCAGCGTGAAACTAGCGGGGGGGAACACAGATACGCAGTATTTT
TRBV5-1	NA	14	TRBJ1-6	NA	CASSSLSYNSPLHF	TGCGCCAGCAGCTCCCTCTCCTATAATTCACCCCTCCACTTT
TRBV19	few	15	TRBJ1-1	NA	CASSIGASYYTEAFF	TGTGCCAGTAGTATAGGGGCCAGTTACTACACTGAAGCTTTCTTT
TRBV6-1	NA	17	TRBJ1-2	TRBD1	CASSEVAFGTASYGYTF	TGTGCCAGCAGTGAAGTAGCCTTTGGGACAGCTTCTTATGGCTACACCTTC
TRBV27	NA	13	TRBJ2-1	NA	CASSKEGAREQFF	TGTGCCAGCAGTAAGGAGGGGGCAAGAGAGCAGTTCTTC
TRBV19	few	18	TRBJ1-4	TRBD1	CASSIGGTGLSTNEKLFF	TGTGCCAGTAGTATAGGGGGGACAGGGTTATCAACTAATGAAAAACTGTTTTTT
TRBV11-2	NA	13	TRBJ2-7	NA	CASSLGRRYEQYF	TGTGCCAGCAGCTTAGGGAGGCGGTACGAGCAGTACTTC
TRBV6-5	few	14	TRBJ1-5	TRBD1	CATGTGLWNQPQHF	TGTGCCACGGGGACAGGCCTCTGGAATCAGCCCCAGCATTTT
TRBV5-4	NA	15	TRBJ1-4	NA	CASSLRDLGNEKLFF	TGTGCCAGCAGCTTGAGGGACTTGGGAAATGAAAAACTGTTTTTT
TRBV5-4	few	14	TRBJ2-2	TRBD2	CASRLAGVSGELFF	TGTGCCAGCCGACTAGCGGGAGTATCCGGGGAGCTGTTTTTT
TRBV6-5	NA	11	TRBJ1-1	NA	CASSSGSEAFF	TGTGCCAGCAGCTCAGGGTCTGAAGCTTTCTTT
TRBV11-3	NA	14	TRBJ2-7	TRBD1	CASSSRQGWDEQYF	TGTGCCAGCAGCTCGCGACAGGGTTGGGACGAGCAGTACTTC
TRBV18	NA	15	TRBJ1-1	NA	CASSPPSRWNTEAFF	TGTGCCAGCTCACCACCGTCCCGGTGGAACACTGAAGCTTTCTTT
TRBV18	NA	14	TRBJ1-4	NA	CASSPGAPSEKLFF	TGTGCCAGCTCACCAGGGGCGCCTTCTGAAAAACTGTTTTTT
TRBV27	NA	13	TRBJ1-2	NA	CASSYKRNYGYTF	TGTGCCAGCAGTTATAAACGGAACTATGGCTACACCTTC
TRBV5-1	NA	13	TRBJ1-1	NA	CASSSGHMAEAFF	TGCGCCAGCAGCTCGGGACATATGGCTGAAGCTTTCTTT
TRBV30	few	14	TRBJ2-1	NA	CAWSEGGGGDEQFF	TGTGCCTGGAGCGAAGGGGGGGGAGGGGATGAGCAGTTCTTC
TRBV7-9	few	15	TRBJ1-1	TRBD1	CASRLTGGPNTEAFF	TGTGCCAGCAGATTGACAGGGGGCCCGAACACTGAAGCTTTCTTT
TRBV7-2	NA	13	TRBJ2-7	TRBD1	CASSTGTGLGQYF	TGTGCCAGCAGCACCGGGACAGGGTTGGGGCAGTACTTC
TRBV6-1	NA	16	TRBJ1-3	NA	CASSEVSGVSGNTIYF	TGTGCCAGCAGTGAAGTGTCAGGGGTGTCCGGAAACACCATATATTTT
TRBV28	NA	14	TRBJ2-1	TRBD2	CASRAGLAGAEQFF	TGTGCCAGCAGAGCGGGACTAGCGGGAGCTGAGCAGTTCTTC
TRBV19	NA	16	TRBJ2-7	TRBD1	CASSLGGQGAMGEQYF	TGTGCCAGTAGCCTTGGGGGGCAGGGGGCGATGGGCGAGCAGTACTTC
TRBV6-5	NA	13	TRBJ1-2	TRBD1	CASREGQGLWHTF	TGTGCCAGCAGGGAGGGACAGGGACTATGGCACACCTTC
TRBV11-2	once	14	TRBJ1-6	NA	CASSLDRARSPLHF	TGTGCCAGCAGCTTAGACAGGGCGAGATCACCCCTCCACTTT
TRBV13	NA	15	TRBJ1-1	TRBD1	CASKQGPIPNTEAFF	TGTGCCAGCAAACAGGGGCCGATCCCGAACACTGAAGCTTTCTTT
TRBV24-1	once	16	TRBJ2-1	NA	CATSARRSDSYNEQFF	TGTGCCACCAGTGCCCGGCGGTCAGACTCCTACAATGAGCAGTTCTTC
TRBV28	NA	14	TRBJ1-4	NA	CASSTQGRHEKLFF	TGTGCCAGCAGCACTCAGGGTAGGCATGAAAAACTGTTTTTT
TRBV29-1	NA	12	TRBJ1-4	NA	CSVEEDGSKLFF	TGCAGCGTTGAGGAGGACGGCTCAAAACTGTTTTTT
TRBV3-1/TRBV3-2	NA	15	TRBJ1-4	NA	CASRGDRIINEKLFF	TGTGCCAGCAGAGGTGACAGGATTATTAATGAAAAACTGTTTTTT
TRBV12-3/TRBV12-4	few	11	TRBJ2-4	NA	CASSLGLEQYF	TGTGCCAGCAGTTTAGGGCTAGAGCAGTACTTC
TRBV24-1	NA	16	TRBJ2-1	NA	CATSHSGPSSYNEQFF	TGTGCCACCAGTCATAGCGGACCGAGCTCCTACAATGAGCAGTTCTTC
TRBV4-1	NA	16	TRBJ2-1	TRBD2	CASSSRTSGNYNEQFF	TGCGCCAGCAGCTCACGGACTAGCGGGAACTACAATGAGCAGTTCTTC
TRBV5-6	NA	16	TRBJ2-5	TRBD2	CASSLSQAGGHETQYF	TGTGCCAGCAGCTTGTCCCAAGCGGGAGGGCATGAGACCCAGTACTTC
TRBV5-5	NA	14	TRBJ1-2	NA	CASSLDTADYGYTF	TGTGCCAGCAGCTTGGATACAGCTGACTATGGCTACACCTTC
TRBV9	NA	14	TRBJ1-2	NA	CASSVAPNGGGYTF	TGTGCCAGCAGCGTAGCTCCCAATGGGGGGGGCTACACCTTC
TRBV7-3	NA	12	TRBJ2-1	TRBD2	CASSFGGDEQFF	TGTGCCAGCAGCTTCGGGGGGGATGAGCAGTTCTTC
TRBV11-3	once	13	TRBJ1-5	NA	CASSLEANQPQHF	TGTGCCAGCAGCTTAGAGGCAAATCAGCCCCAGCATTTT
TRBV18	NA	15	TRBJ1-6	NA	CASSPQGKDNSPLHF	TGTGCCAGCTCACCGCAGGGGAAGGATAATTCACCCCTCCACTTT
TRBV2	NA	13	TRBJ2-2	NA	CASSDIGTGELFF	TGTGCCAGCAGTGATATCGGCACCGGGGAGCTGTTTTTT
TRBV19	NA	13	TRBJ1-2	NA	CASSMSAGYGYTF	TGTGCCAGTAGTATGAGTGCCGGCTATGGCTACACCTTC
TRBV28	few	15	TRBJ1-1	TRBD1	CASSLTGLMETEAFF	TGTGCCAGCAGTTTGACAGGGCTGATGGAGACTGAAGCTTTCTTT
TRBV28	NA	14	TRBJ1-5	NA	CASRGWSDNQPQHF	TGTGCCAGCAGGGGTTGGAGCGACAATCAGCCCCAGCATTTT
TRBV19	NA	16	TRBJ1-1	TRBD1	CASSKYPGQGNTEAFF	TGTGCCAGTAGTAAGTATCCGGGACAGGGGAACACTGAAGCTTTCTTT
TRBV9	once	14	TRBJ2-3	NA	CASSVGASTDTQYF	TGTGCCAGCAGCGTAGGGGCTAGCACAGATACGCAGTATTTT
TRBV29-1	NA	12	TRBJ1-1	NA	CSVDPGWTEAFF	TGCAGCGTTGATCCGGGTTGGACTGAAGCTTTCTTT
TRBV4-2	NA	15	TRBJ2-2	TRBD2	CASSHSGRSTGELFF	TGTGCCAGCAGCCATAGCGGGAGATCTACCGGGGAGCTGTTTTTT
TRBV5-6	NA	17	TRBJ1-4	NA	CASSLNRFGRENEKLFF	TGTGCCAGCAGCTTGAATAGGTTCGGACGGGAAAATGAAAAACTGTTTTTT
TRBV10-3	NA	12	TRBJ1-1	NA	CAISEHNTEAFF	TGTGCCATCAGTGAGCATAACACTGAAGCTTTCTTT
TRBV6-5	NA	16	TRBJ1-6	NA	CASSYSYGRKNSPLHF	TGTGCCAGCAGTTACTCGTACGGGAGAAAAAATTCACCCCTCCACTTT
TRBV24-1	once	16	TRBJ1-2	NA	CATSDPSTFTVYGYTF	TGTGCCACCAGTGATCCCTCTACTTTTACCGTTTATGGCTACACCTTC